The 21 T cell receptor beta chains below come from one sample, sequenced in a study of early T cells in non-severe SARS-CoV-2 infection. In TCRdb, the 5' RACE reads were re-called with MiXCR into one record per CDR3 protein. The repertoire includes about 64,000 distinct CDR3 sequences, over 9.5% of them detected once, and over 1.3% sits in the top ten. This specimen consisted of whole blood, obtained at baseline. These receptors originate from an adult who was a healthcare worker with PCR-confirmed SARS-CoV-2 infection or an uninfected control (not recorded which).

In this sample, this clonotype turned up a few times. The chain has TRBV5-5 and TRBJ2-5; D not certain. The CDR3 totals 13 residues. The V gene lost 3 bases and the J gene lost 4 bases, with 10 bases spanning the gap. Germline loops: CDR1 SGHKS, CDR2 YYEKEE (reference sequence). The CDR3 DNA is TGTGCCAGCAGCTCGACTTATGGAGAGACCCAGTACTTC. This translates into CASSSTYGETQYF.

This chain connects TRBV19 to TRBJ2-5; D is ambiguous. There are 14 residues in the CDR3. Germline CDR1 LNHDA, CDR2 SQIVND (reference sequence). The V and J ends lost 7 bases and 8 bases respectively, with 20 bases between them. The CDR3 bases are TGTGCCAGTAAGAAAGTGGGTGAGGAAGGAACCCAGTACTTC. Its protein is CASKKVGEEGTQYF.

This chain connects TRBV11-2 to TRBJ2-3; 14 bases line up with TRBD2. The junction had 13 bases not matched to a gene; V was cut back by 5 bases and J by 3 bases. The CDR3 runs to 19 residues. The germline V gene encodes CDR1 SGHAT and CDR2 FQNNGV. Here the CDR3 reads CASSQGTSGSIGGTDTQYF. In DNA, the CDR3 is TGTGCCAGCAGCCAAGGGACTAGCGGGAGTATTGGGGGAACAGATACGCAGTATTTT.

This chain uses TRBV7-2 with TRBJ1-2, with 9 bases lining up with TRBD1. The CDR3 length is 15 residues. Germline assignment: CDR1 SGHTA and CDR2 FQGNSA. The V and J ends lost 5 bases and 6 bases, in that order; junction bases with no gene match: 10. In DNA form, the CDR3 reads TGTGCCAGCAGCCCCGGACAGGGGTACGGTCATGGCTACACCTTC. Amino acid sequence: CASSPGQGYGHGYTF.

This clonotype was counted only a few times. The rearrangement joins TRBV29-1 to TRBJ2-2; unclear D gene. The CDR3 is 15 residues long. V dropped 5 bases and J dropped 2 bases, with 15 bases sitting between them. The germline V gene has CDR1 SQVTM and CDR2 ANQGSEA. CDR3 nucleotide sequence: TGCAGCGTTAAGAAGACGGTTGGTAACACCGGGGAGCTGTTTTTT. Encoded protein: CSVKKTVGNTGELFF.

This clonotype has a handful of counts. The CDR3 DNA sequence: TGCAGTCCGTGGGATGCAGGAACTAACTATGGCTACACCTTC. As protein: CSPWDAGTNYGYTF. The rearrangement links TRBV20-1 to TRBJ1-2, with D hard to call. This CDR3 has 14 amino acids. Trimming took off 8 bases at V and 0 bases at J, with 16 bases between the two ends. Germline lookup yields CDR1 DFQATT and CDR2 SNEGSKA (reference sequence).

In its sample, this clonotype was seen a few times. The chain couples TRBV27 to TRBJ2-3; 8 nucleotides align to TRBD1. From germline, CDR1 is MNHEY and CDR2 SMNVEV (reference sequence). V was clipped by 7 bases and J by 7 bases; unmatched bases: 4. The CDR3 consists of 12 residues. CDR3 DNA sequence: TGTGCCAGCAAGCAGGGGGCTAATACGCAGTATTTT. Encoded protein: CASKQGANTQYF.

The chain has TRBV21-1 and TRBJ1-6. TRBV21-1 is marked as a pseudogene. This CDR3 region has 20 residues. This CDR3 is CASRLHTSGRGTLYNSPLHF. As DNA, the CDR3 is TGTGCCAGCAGACTGCATACTAGCGGCAGGGGGACTCTCTATAATTCACCCCTCCACTTT.

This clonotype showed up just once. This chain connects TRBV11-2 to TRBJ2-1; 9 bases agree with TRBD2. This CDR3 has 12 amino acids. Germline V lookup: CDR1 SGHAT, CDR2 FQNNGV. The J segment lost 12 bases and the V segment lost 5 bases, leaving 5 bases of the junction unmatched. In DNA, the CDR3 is TGTGCCAGCAGCGGGACTAGCTCGGGGCAGTTCTTC. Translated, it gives CASSGTSSGQFF. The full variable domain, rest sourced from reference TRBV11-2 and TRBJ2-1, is EAGVAQSPRYKIIEKRQSVAFWCNPISGHATLYWYQQILGQGPKLLIQFQNNGVVDDSQLPKDRFSAERLKGVDSTLKIQPAKLEDSAVYLCASSGTSSGQFFGPGTRLTVL.

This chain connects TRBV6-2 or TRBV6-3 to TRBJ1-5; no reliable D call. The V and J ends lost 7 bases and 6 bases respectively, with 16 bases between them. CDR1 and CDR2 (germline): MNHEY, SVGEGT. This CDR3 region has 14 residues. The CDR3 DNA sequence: TGTGCCAGCACCACCGGGGTTAGGAGTCAGCCCCAGCATTTT. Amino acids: CASTTGVRSQPQHF.

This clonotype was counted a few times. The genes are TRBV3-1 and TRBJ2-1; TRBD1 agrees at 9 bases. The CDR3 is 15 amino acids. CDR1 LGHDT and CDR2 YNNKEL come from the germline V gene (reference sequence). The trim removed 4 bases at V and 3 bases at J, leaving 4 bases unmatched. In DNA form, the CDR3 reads TGTGCCAGCAGCCCCGGACAGGGGCGCTACAATGAGCAGTTCTTC. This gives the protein CASSPGQGRYNEQFF.

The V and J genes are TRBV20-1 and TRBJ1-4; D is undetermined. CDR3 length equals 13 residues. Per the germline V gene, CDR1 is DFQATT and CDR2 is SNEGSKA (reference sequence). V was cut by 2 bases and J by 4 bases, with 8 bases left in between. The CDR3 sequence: CSARWAVNEKLFF. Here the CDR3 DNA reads TGCAGTGCTAGATGGGCTGTTAATGAAAAACTGTTTTTT.

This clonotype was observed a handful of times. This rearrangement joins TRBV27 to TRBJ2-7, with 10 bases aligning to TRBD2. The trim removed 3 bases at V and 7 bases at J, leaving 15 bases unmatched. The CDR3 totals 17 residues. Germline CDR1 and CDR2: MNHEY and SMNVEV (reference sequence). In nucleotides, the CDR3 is TGTGCCAGCAGTTTGGGGGGGGGTAGCGGGAGGAAACGGGAGCAGTACTTC. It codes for CASSLGGGSGRKREQYF.

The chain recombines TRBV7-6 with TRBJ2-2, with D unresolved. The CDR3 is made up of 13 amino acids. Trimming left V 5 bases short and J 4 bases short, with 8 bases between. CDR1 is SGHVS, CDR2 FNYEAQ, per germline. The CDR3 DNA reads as TGTGCCAGCAGCCCGGTCAGCACCGGGGAGCTGTTTTTT. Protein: CASSPVSTGELFF.

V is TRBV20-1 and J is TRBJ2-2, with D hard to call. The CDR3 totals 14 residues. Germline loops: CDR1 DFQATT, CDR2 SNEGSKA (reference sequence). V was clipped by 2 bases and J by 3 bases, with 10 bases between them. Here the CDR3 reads CSARLGDYTGELFF. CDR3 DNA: TGCAGTGCTAGACTCGGCGATTACACCGGGGAGCTGTTTTTT.

The CDR3 region is CASSQSVAGVLDEQYF. DNA for the CDR3: TGTGCCAGCAGCCAATCGGTGGCGGGAGTTCTGGACGAGCAGTACTTC. The chain carries TRBV16 and TRBJ2-7, with 7 bases that match TRBD2. V trimming: 0 bases; J trimming: 5 bases; junction bases outside the gene matches: 10. CDR3 size: 16 residues. CDR1 KGHSY and CDR2 FQNENV come from the germline V gene.

This CDR3 reads CASTTLEEKAGANVLTF. CDR3 in DNA: TGTGCCAGTACCACTCTCGAGGAGAAAGCTGGGGCCAACGTCCTGACTTTC. The chain uses TRBV19 and TRBJ2-6; D unclear. There are 17 residues in the CDR3. CDR1 and CDR2 (germline): LNHDA, SQIVND (reference sequence). Trimming pared 7 bases from V and 2 bases from J, leaving 18 bases between.

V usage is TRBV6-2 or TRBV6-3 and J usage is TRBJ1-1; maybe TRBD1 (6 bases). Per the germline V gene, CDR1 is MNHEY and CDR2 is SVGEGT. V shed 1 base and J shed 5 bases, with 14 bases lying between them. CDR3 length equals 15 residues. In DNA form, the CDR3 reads TGTGCCAGCAGTTACTTGAAGGGGGTGAGGACTGAAGCTTTCTTT. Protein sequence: CASSYLKGVRTEAFF.

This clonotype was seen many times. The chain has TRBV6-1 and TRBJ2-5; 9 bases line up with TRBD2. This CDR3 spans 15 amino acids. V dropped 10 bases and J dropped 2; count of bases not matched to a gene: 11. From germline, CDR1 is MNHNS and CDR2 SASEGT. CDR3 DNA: TGTGCCACTAGCGGGGAGTATTATCAGCAAGAGACCCAGTACTTC. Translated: CATSGEYYQQETQYF.

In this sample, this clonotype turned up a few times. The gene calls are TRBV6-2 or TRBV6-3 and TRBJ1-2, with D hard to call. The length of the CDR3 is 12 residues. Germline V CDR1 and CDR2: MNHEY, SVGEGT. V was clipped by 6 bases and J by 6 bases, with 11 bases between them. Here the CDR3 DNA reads TGTGCCAGCAGAGTTACTGGGGATGGCTACACCTTC. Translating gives CASRVTGDGYTF.

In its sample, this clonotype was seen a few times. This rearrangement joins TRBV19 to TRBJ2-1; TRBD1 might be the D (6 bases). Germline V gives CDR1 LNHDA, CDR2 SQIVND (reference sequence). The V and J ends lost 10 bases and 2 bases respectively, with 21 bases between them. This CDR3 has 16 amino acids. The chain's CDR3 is CATSLRAGVPYNEQFF. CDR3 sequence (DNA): TGTGCCACTTCCTTGAGGGCAGGGGTCCCCTACAATGAGCAGTTCTTC.